This TCR beta chain was found in a study of blood T cells in healthy people across ages (dated by TCRdb to about 2015). Study-level background: In model experiments, roughly one uniquely barcoded TCR beta cDNA molecule per two T cells was captured by template switching. Age-related changes in TCR beta repertoire diversity were measured in the study by deep sequencing normalized with unique cDNA molecular identifiers. Four age groups were formed from the donors: young (average approximately 15 years), middle-aged (approximately 39), aged (roughly 59) and long-lived (less than 85). To avoid experimental bias, donors of different ages were distributed randomly across sequencing lanes. Two additional independent replicas of 1 million unique cDNA reads from the same blood draw were analyzed for two donors (one aged 18 to 30 and one aged 80 or older).

Libraries came from 5' RACE. The sequencer listed for this sample is Illumina HiSeq 2500. A second about 7 to 12 cycle PCR used a sample-barcoded 5' primer and a J-beta primer mix. A unique molecular identifier was introduced onto each TCR beta cDNA molecule by a template-switch 5' adaptor carrying 12 random nucleotides. At least 2.5 million CDR3-containing paired-end reads were obtained from each sample. First-strand cDNA synthesis was performed from all RNA using the Mint cDNA synthesis kit, with priming by a TRBC-specific oligonucleotide. Following uracil-DNA glycosylase treatment, a first 18-cycle PCR with universal primers M1SS and BC2_uni_R was performed on all cDNA. The study's processing was this. For normalization, 1 million high-quality reads, each with a distinct molecular identifier, were randomly selected from each sample. Reads sharing molecular identifiers were discarded rather than binned into consensus sequences. MiTCR, with a Q25 quality threshold and the strictest error-elimination algorithm, was used for CDR3 identification, clonotype clustering and error correction. Lower-bound total TCR beta diversity was estimated with a nonparametric unseen species model using Euler transformation. Through fastp at Q25 and MiXCR, TCRdb rebuilt clones from the public reads, retaining in-frame beta chains. Entries that share a CDR3 protein sequence are merged under the most common genes and DNA. None of the V and J calls come from the authors' own analysis; TCRdb made them. Present in this sample are some 900,000 distinct CDR3 sequences, 29% of which were seen just once. The ten top clones hold around a sixth of the sample.

The investigation overall reported the following: As age increased, observed TCR beta diversity per million T cells dropped in a roughly linear way, and a significant reduction was already evident by age about 40. Compared with the aged group, the long-lived group had more naive CD4+ T cells, fewer expanded clones and increased TCR diversity, suggesting age selection. The percentage of naive T cells measured by flow cytometry correlated strongly with observed TCR beta diversity. Estimates of total diversity based on one million sequenced T cells were regarded as lower bounds and as underestimates. Conclusive comparison of naive and antigen-experienced compartments was prevented by the profiling of bulk unsorted PBMCs. Donor CMV infection status was unknown, potentially confounding age-related changes in expanded clonotypes.

This clonotype was detected a few times. Its antigen remains undetermined. It has no much larger one-base neighbor in the sample; base qualities were not kept. Systemically healthy Caucasian individuals from Russia, 35 to 50 in total and aged roughly 6 to 95 years, were included as donors. Each donor gave about 10 milliliters of peripheral blood, drawn into EDTA-treated Vacutainer tubes. Ficoll-Paque density-gradient centrifugation was used to isolate PBMCs, with at least 6 million per sample. Total RNA was extracted from PBMCs with Trizol reagent, with at least 5.5 micrograms obtained per sample. Naive CD45RAhigh/CD27high T cell percentages were measured by flow cytometry on a PBMC aliquot from every donor. Including cysteine and phenylalanine, the CDR3 has 16 amino acids. The CDR3 DNA has 48 bases and is translated from base 1. Germline trimming amounts to 0 bases on V and 4 bases on J, with 3 as the count of junction bases outside the gene matches. CDR1 LGHNA and CDR2 YSLEER are derived from the germline V gene.

The specimen sequenced was blood. This clonotype was obtained from a woman older than 75 in good health. The chain is encoded by TRBV4-3 joined to TRBJ2-2, and 9 junctional nucleotides match TRBD1. The encoded CDR3 is CASSQDPDRGTGELFF. In nucleotides, the sequence is TGCGCCAGCAGCCAAGATCCGGACAGGGGCACCGGGGAGCTGTTTTTT.